This T cell receptor beta chain was retrieved from a study of control samples from healthy donors and cancer patients. Some clones are missing from TCRdb's copy, which holds only in-frame ones; the method was immunoSEQ multiplex PCR. The sample includes around 74,000 clones, 85% to 95% seen only once; the top ten take 5% to 6.5%. Germline CDR1 reads LNHDA; CDR2 reads SQIVND (reference sequence). This CDR3 contains 15 residues. Trimming took off 4 bases at V and 0 bases at J, with 12 bases between the two ends. The rearrangement joins TRBV19 to TRBJ1-1; D not resolved. The sample taken for sequencing was blood. The source is a woman aged 60-75 years in good health. CDR3 coding DNA: TGTGCCAGTAGTAGAGGAGGATCTATGAACACTGAAGCTTTCTTT. Translated, it gives CASSRGGSMNTEAFF.